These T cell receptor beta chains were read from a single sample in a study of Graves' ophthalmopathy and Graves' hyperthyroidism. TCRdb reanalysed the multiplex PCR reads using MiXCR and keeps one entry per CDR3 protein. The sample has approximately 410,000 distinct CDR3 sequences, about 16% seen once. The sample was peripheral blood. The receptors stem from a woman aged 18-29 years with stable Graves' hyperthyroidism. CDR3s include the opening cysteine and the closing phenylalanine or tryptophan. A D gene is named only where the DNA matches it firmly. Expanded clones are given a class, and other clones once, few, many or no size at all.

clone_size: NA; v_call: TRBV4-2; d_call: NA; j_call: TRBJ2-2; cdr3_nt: TGTGCCAGCAGCCCCCAAAGAGGGGGGGGGACCGGGGAGCTGTTTTTT; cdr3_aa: CASSPQRGGGTGELFF
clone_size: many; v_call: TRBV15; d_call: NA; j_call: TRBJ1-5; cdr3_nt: TGTGCCACCAGCAGAGAGGCGGGACGGGATCAGCCCCAGCATTTT; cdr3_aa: CATSREAGRDQPQHF
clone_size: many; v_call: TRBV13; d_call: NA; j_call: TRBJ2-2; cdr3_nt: TGTGCCAGCAGCTTAGCGGCCAAAGCCCCGACCGGGGAGCTGTTTTTT; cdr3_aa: CASSLAAKAPTGELFF
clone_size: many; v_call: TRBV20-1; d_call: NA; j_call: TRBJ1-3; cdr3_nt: TGCAGTGTGTGGCGGGCGCCGTCTGGAAACACCATATATTTT; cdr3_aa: CSVWRAPSGNTIYF
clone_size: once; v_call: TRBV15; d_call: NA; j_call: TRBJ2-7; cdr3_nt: TGTGCCACCAGCAGTACAGGGAGAAGCGAGCAGTACTTC; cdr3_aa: CATSSTGRSEQYF
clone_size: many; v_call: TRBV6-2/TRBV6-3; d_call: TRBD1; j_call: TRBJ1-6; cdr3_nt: TGTGCCAGCAGTTTCGCCCGACAGGGAAGGAATTCACCCCTCCACTTT; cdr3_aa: CASSFARQGRNSPLHF
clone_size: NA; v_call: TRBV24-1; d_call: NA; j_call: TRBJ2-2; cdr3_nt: TGTGCCACCAGTGACCGCGACGAAAACACCGGGGAGCTGTTTTTT; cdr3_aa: CATSDRDENTGELFF
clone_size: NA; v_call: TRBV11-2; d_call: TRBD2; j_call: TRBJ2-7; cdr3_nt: TGTGCCAGCAGCTTAGTTGGAGCTAGCGGGAGGGCCTACCACCCTTCCTACGAGCAGTACTTC; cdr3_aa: CASSLVGASGRAYHPSYEQYF
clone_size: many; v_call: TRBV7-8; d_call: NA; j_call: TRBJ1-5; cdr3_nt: TGTGCCAGCAGCCGAATGAGCACCTACGAATATAGCAATCAGCCCCAGCATTTT; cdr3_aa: CASSRMSTYEYSNQPQHF
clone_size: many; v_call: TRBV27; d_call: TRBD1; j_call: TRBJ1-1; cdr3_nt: TGTGCCAGCAGTTTATCGGAGGGGGCCGAAGCTTTCTTT; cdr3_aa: CASSLSEGAEAFF
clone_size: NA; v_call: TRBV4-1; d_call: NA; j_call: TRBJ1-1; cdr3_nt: TGCGCCAGCAGCCTGGCTCCAACTTACACTGAAGCTTTCTTT; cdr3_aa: CASSLAPTYTEAFF
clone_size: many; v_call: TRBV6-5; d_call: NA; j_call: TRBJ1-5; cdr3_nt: TGTGCCAGCAGTTACAGGTCAGAGGGGGGCAATCAGCCCCAGCATTTT; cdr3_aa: CASSYRSEGGNQPQHF
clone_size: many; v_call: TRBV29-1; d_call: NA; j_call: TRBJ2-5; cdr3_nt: TGCAGCGGGGGCCAAGAGACCCAGTACTTC; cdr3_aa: CSGGQETQYF
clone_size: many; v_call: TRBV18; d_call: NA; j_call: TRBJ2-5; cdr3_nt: TGTGCCAGCTCACCAGGACTAAGACAAGAGACCCAGTACTTC; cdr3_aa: CASSPGLRQETQYF
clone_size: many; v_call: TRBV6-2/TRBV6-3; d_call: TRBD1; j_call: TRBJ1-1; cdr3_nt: TGTGCCAGCAGTTTGCACGCGGACAGGTTGAGAATCACTGAAGCTTTCTTT; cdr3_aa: CASSLHADRLRITEAFF
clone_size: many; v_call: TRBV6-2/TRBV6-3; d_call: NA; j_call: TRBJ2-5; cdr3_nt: TGTGCCAGCAGTTACTCGTACGGGGAGACCCAGTACTTC; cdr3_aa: CASSYSYGETQYF
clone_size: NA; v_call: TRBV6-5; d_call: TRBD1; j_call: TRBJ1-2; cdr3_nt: TGTGCCAGCAGTTACTCGGGACAGGGGGCGAAAGGCTACACCTTC; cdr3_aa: CASSYSGQGAKGYTF
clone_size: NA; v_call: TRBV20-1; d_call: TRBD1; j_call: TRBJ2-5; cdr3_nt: TGCAGTGCTTGGCAGGGGGAAGAGACCCAGTACTTC; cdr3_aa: CSAWQGEETQYF
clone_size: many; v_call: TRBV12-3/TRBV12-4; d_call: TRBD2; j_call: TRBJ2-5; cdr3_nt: TGTGCCAGCAGTTTTTTGGCGGGGGGGCCCGAGACCCAGTACTTC; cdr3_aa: CASSFLAGGPETQYF
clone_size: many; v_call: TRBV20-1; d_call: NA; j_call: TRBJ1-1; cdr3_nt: TGCAGTGCGGTACGGGGGGCGAAAACTGAAGCTTTCTTT; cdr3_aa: CSAVRGAKTEAFF
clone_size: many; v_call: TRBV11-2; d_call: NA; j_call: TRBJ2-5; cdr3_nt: TGTGCCAGCAGCCCTTCCTCAGGGTGGCCGGAGACCCAGTACTTC; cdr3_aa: CASSPSSGWPETQYF
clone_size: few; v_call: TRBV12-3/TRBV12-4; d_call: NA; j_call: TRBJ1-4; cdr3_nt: TGTGCCAGCAGTTTCAAAGGCTCGGGGATGGCAGGGTCAAATAATGAAAAACTGTTTTTT; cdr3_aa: CASSFKGSGMAGSNNEKLFF
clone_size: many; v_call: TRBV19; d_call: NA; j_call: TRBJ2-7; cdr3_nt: TGTGCCACCAAACTACTGCCGGGGACTGCCTACGAGCAGTACTTC; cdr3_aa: CATKLLPGTAYEQYF
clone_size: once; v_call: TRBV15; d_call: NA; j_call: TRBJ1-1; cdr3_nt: TGTGCCACCAGCAGATCGGCGAACACTGAAGCTTTCTTT; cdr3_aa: CATSRSANTEAFF
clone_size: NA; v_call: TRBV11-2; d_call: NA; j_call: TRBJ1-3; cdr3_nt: TGTGCCAGCAGCTTAAGACAGGTTGGAAACACCATATATTTT; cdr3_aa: CASSLRQVGNTIYF
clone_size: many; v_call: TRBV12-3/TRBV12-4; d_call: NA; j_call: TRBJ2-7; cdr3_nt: TGTGCCAGCAGTCCGGCAGGGGGAGCGGGGGCCTACGAGCAGTACTTC; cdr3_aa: CASSPAGGAGAYEQYF
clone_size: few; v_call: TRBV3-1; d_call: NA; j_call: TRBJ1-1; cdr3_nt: TGTGCCAGCAGGCTCCGGGGCCAGAACACTGAAGCTTTCTTT; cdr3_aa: CASRLRGQNTEAFF
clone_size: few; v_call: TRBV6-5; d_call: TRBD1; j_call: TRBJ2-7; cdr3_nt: TGTGCCAGCAGTTACAGGACAGGGTCCCACGAGCAGTACTTC; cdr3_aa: CASSYRTGSHEQYF
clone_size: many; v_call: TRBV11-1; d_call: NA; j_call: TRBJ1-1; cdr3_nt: TGTGCCAGCAGGAGTTTTATGACAGGAGTGGTGAACACTGAAGCTTTCTTT; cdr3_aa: CASRSFMTGVVNTEAFF
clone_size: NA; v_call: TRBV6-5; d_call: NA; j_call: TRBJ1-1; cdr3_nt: TGTGCCAGCAGTTACTCTAATTGGCAGTTAACTGAAGCTTTCTTT; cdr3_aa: CASSYSNWQLTEAFF
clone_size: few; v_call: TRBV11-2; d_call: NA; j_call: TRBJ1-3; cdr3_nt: TGTGCCAGCAGCTTTCTCAACGACACCATATATTTT; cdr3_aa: CASSFLNDTIYF
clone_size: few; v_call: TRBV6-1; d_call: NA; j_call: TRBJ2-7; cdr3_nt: TGTGCCAGCAGACGGACACAACTCTCCTACGAGCAGTACTTC; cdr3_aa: CASRRTQLSYEQYF
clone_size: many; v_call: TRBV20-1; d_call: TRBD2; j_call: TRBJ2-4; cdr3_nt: TGCAGTGCTCCGTATGCGGGGGGAGACATTCAGTACTTC; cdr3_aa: CSAPYAGGDIQYF
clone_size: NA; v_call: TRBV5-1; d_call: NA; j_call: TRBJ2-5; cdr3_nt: TGCGCCAGCAGCTTGGGAGCGATCCAAGAGACCCAGTACTTC; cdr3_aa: CASSLGAIQETQYF
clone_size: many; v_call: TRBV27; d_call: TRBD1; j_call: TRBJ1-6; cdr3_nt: TGTGCCAGTCTCGGGACAGGGGGACCCCTCCACTTT; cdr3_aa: CASLGTGGPLHF
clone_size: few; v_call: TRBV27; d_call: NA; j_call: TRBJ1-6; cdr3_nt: TGTGCCAGCAGTTTATCGACAGCTTATAATTCACCCCTCCACTTT; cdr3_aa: CASSLSTAYNSPLHF
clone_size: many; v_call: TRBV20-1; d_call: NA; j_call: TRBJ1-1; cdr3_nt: TGCAGTGCTAGAGGCGAGCTGAGCGGGCGAGCTTTCTTT; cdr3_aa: CSARGELSGRAFF
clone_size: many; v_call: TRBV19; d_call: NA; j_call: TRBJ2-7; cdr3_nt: TGTGCCAGTAGTATAGCCGAGGTCCCCTACGAGCAGTACTTC; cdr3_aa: CASSIAEVPYEQYF
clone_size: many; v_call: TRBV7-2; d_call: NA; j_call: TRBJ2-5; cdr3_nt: TGTGCCAGCAGCGTTCCGGAGACCCAGTACTTC; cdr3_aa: CASSVPETQYF
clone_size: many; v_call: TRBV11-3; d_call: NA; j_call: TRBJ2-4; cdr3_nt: TGTGCCAGCAGCTTAGGAAAGGACACGCGAGCCAAAAACATTCAGTACTTC; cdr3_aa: CASSLGKDTRAKNIQYF
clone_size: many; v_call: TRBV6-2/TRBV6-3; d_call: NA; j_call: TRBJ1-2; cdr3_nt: TGTGCCACCATCCTAACACTAGGACAGTTGAATGGCTACACCTTC; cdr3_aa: CATILTLGQLNGYTF
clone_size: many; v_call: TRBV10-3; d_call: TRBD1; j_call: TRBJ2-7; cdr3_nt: TGTGCCATCACCCCAGGACAGGGCGACGAGCAGTACTTC; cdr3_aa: CAITPGQGDEQYF
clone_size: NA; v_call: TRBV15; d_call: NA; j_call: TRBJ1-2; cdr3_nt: TGTGCCACCAGCAGAGAACGAGACAGAACCTATGGCTACACCTTC; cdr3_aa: CATSRERDRTYGYTF
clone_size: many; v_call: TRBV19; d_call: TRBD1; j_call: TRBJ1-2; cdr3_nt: TGTGCCAGTAGTCTAGGGGACAGGGGGCCCTTTGGCTACACCTTC; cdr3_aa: CASSLGDRGPFGYTF
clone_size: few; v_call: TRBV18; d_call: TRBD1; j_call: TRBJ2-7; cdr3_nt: TGTGCCAGCTCACCACCGACTACAGGGGGCTGGTCCTACGAGCAGTACTTC; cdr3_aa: CASSPPTTGGWSYEQYF